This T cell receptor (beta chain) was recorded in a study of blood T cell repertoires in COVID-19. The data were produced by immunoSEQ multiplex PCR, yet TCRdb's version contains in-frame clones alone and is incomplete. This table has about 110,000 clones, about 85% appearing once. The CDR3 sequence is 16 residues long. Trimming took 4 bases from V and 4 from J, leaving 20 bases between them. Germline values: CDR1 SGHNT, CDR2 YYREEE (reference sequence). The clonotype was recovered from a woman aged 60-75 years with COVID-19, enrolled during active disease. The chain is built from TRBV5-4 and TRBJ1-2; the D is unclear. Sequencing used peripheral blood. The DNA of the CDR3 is TGTGCCAGCAGCAACCCAACTGGAGGCCGGGGCTATGGCTACACCTTC. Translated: CASSNPTGGRGYGYTF.